What follows are 23 T cell receptor beta chains derived from one specimen sequenced in a study of blood T cell repertoires in COVID-19. Sequenced by immunoSEQ multiplex PCR; TCRdb stores in-frame clones only, minus some. Among fewer than 350,000 clones, almost 90% were seen once, and the ten largest hold around 1.7%. The sequencing sample was made of PBMCs or T cells enriched from blood (not recorded which). The receptor source for this set is a woman aged 18-35 years with acute COVID-19.

The CDR3 sequence: CASSLLGGPDEQYF. CDR3 DNA: TGTGCCAGCAGTTTATTAGGAGGGCCTGACGAGCAGTACTTC. The chain is built from TRBV28 and TRBJ2-7, with TRBD2 as a possible D gene (6 bases). The CDR3 totals 14 residues. The germline CDR1 and CDR2 sequences are MDHEN and SYDVKM. Between the trimmed V and J ends, which lost 1 base and 5 bases, there was a span of 12 bases.

The chain carries TRBV29-1 and TRBJ2-2; TRBD2 might be the D (5 bases). Trimming took 0 bases from V and 8 from J, leaving 16 bases between them. CDR1 and CDR2 (germline): SQVTM, ANQGSEA. CDR3 length: 15 amino acids. Written as DNA, the CDR3 is TGCAGCGTTGAAGACCATAACGCGCGGACTGGGGAGCTGTTTTTT. Its protein product is CSVEDHNARTGELFF.

The V gene is TRBV19, the J gene TRBJ1-5; perhaps TRBD1 as D (5 bases). V gave up 3 bases and J gave up 1 base, with 31 bases separating them. In germline, CDR1 is LNHDA, CDR2 SQIVND (reference sequence). This CDR3 contains 22 residues. DNA for the CDR3: TGTGCCAGTAGTATCCGGCAGGGCAGTTCCCCCTACGGCAGCAGGAGCAATCAGCCCCAGCATTTT. It codes for CASSIRQGSSPYGSRSNQPQHF.

The V call is TRBV6-5, the J call TRBJ1-2; weak D call: TRBD1 (6 bases). The CDR3 has 14 residues. V lost 5 bases to trimming and J lost 1 base, with 11 bases between them. Looked up from germline, CDR1 is MNHEY and CDR2 is SVGAGI. The CDR3 reads CASSLRGGNYGYTF. In DNA, the CDR3 is TGTGCCAGCAGTCTAAGGGGGGGTAACTATGGCTACACCTTC.

The rearrangement uses TRBV4-1 and TRBJ1-1, with unresolved D. Trimming removed 5 bases at V and 3 bases at J, with 13 bases between. This CDR3 is built from 14 residues. Germline V lookup: CDR1 MGHRA, CDR2 YSYEKL. The CDR3 here is CASSLADIYTEAFF. The CDR3, as DNA: TGCGCCAGCAGCTTGGCTGACATTTACACTGAAGCTTTCTTT.

The chain combines TRBV6-1 with TRBJ2-7; maybe TRBD1 (7 bases). The CDR3 consists of 15 residues. Germline V CDR1 and CDR2: MNHNS, SASEGT. With 1 base removed from V and 4 bases from J, the gap between germline ends came to 14 bases. The CDR3 spells CASSEVGRGAYEQYF. Written as DNA, the CDR3 is TGTGCCAGCAGTGAAGTGGGCAGGGGGGCTTACGAGCAGTACTTC.

The chain links TRBV18 to TRBJ1-2; weak D call: TRBD1 (6 bases). V was pared by 2 bases and J by 8 bases, with 18 bases between. CDR1 and CDR2 (germline): KGHSH, LQKENI. This CDR3 is 15 amino acids long. The chain's CDR3 is CASSPSQQGLRGYTF. The CDR3, as DNA: TGTGCCAGCTCACCAAGTCAACAGGGTCTAAGGGGCTACACCTTC.

The chain employs TRBV28 and TRBJ2-3, with 8 bases that match TRBD2. Trimming took 5 bases from V and 0 from J; bases not matched to a gene: 7. From germline, CDR1 is MDHEN and CDR2 SYDVKM. The CDR3 length is 16 residues. The CDR3 nucleotides read TGTGCCAGCAGTCCTCCTAGCGGGTATAGCACAGATACGCAGTATTTT. It yields the protein CASSPPSGYSTDTQYF.

This rearrangement joins TRBV6-2 or TRBV6-3 to TRBJ2-5; perhaps TRBD1 as D (5 bases). Trimming pared 3 bases from V and 1 base from J, leaving 15 bases between. The length of the CDR3 is 16 residues. From germline, CDR1 is MNHEY and CDR2 SVGEGT. This CDR3 is CASSYAFTGRQETQYF. The CDR3, as DNA: TGTGCCAGCAGTTATGCCTTCACAGGACGCCAAGAGACCCAGTACTTC.

There are many counts of this clone. This sequence joins TRBV27 and TRBJ1-1; D uncertain. In germline, CDR1 is MNHEY, CDR2 SMNVEV (reference sequence). The CDR3 extends over 13 amino acids. V lost 3 bases to trimming and J lost 1 base, with 6 bases between them. The CDR3: CASSLGKNTEAFF. CDR3 sequence (DNA): TGTGCCAGCAGTTTGGGCAAGAACACTGAAGCTTTCTTT.

The rearrangement links TRBV10-3 to TRBJ2-2; D unresolved. The V and J ends lost 4 bases and 7 bases respectively, with 7 bases between them. This CDR3 contains 12 residues. The germline V gene encodes CDR1 ENHRY and CDR2 SYGVKD. CDR3 loop: CAISAFRGELFF. The CDR3 DNA follows: TGTGCCATCAGTGCTTTTCGCGGGGAGCTGTTTTTT.

The V call is TRBV3-1 (or the pseudogene TRBV3-2), the J call TRBJ2-3; D is unresolved. Germline V gene lookup returns CDR1 LGHDT and CDR2 YNNKEL (reference sequence). The CDR3 has 17 amino acids. Trimming pared 4 bases from V and 5 bases from J, leaving 22 bases between. As DNA, the CDR3 is TGTGCCAGCAGCCCCACTCCCGGTGGTGGGCCCGGAGATACGCAGTATTTT. Encoded protein: CASSPTPGGGPGDTQYF.

The genes are TRBV27 and TRBJ1-5; D is possibly TRBD1 (6 bases). The germline V and J ends were trimmed by 3 bases and 5 bases, with 11 bases remaining between them. Germline V lookup: CDR1 MNHEY, CDR2 SMNVEV (reference sequence). This CDR3 has 14 amino acids. The DNA of the CDR3 is TGTGCCAGCAGTTTTCAGGGGACGGATCAGCCCCAGCATTTT. It translates to CASSFQGTDQPQHF.

This chain uses TRBV6-5 with TRBJ2-3; the match to TRBD2 covers 10 bases. CDR1 and CDR2 from the germline V gene are MNHEY and SVGAGI. J gave up 1 base and V 2 bases, and 0 bases lay outside the gene matches. The length of the CDR3 is 15 residues. The CDR3 here is CASSYLAGGTDTQYF. The CDR3 bases are TGTGCCAGCAGTTACCTAGCGGGAGGCACAGATACGCAGTATTTT.

The CDR3 sequence: CASSLRGVFTEAFF. The CDR3, as DNA: TGTGCCAGCAGCTTAAGGGGTGTCTTCACTGAAGCTTTCTTT. The rearrangement links TRBV7-2 to TRBJ1-1, with a tentative D call TRBD1 (5 bases). The CDR3 loop spans 14 amino acids. Per the germline V gene, CDR1 is SGHTA and CDR2 is FQGNSA. Trimming removed 2 bases from V and 4 bases from J, with 11 bases in between.

The V and J genes are TRBV21-1 and TRBJ2-7; the listed D gene, TRBD1, was not tested against the DNA. TRBV21-1 is an annotated pseudogene. This CDR3 has 16 residues. This chain's CDR3 is CASSKSGRPLFYEQYF. The CDR3 DNA is TGTGCCAGCAGCAAATCCGGCAGGCCCTTATTTTACGAGCAGTACTTC.

The chain employs TRBV4-1 and TRBJ1-4; possible D gene TRBD1, 5 bases. Between the trimmed V and J ends, which lost 0 bases and 0 bases, there was a span of 14 bases. Looked up from germline, CDR1 is MGHRA and CDR2 is YSYEKL. The CDR3 has 18 amino acids. Here the CDR3 DNA reads TGCGCCAGCAGCCAAGAAGGATTAGGGGTCTCAACTAATGAAAAACTGTTTTTT. Its protein is CASSQEGLGVSTNEKLFF.

This clone was seen once. The chain couples TRBV6-5 to TRBJ1-2; TRBD1 might be the D (6 bases). The CDR3 sequence is 16 residues long. Looked up from germline, CDR1 is MNHEY and CDR2 is SVGAGI. Trimming left V 2 bases short and J 7 bases short, with 20 bases between. DNA for the CDR3: TGTGCCAGCAGTTACATCTCGACAGGCTGGGGAGCTGGCTACACCTTC. It translates to CASSYISTGWGAGYTF.

This clone has a single count. The rearrangement links TRBV3-1 (or the pseudogene TRBV3-2) to TRBJ2-4; D is perhaps TRBD1 (5 bases). CDR3 length: 18 amino acids. CDR1 is LGHDT, CDR2 YNNKEL, per germline (reference sequence). V gave up 2 bases and J gave up 0 bases, with 17 bases separating them. The CDR3, as DNA: TGTGCCAGCAGCCAATCTGATTTAAGGGGAATAGCCAAAAACATTCAGTACTTC. It specifies CASSQSDLRGIAKNIQYF.

The rearrangement links TRBV19 to TRBJ2-7; 11 nucleotides match TRBD2. The trim removed 6 bases at V and 0 bases at J, leaving 1 base unmatched. The CDR3 is 14 residues long. The germline CDR1 and CDR2 sequences are LNHDA and SQIVND (reference sequence). The CDR3 loop is CASRGLADSYEQYF. The CDR3 DNA follows: TGTGCCAGTAGGGGACTAGCGGACTCCTACGAGCAGTACTTC.

Remarks on this clone: At one end, the junction sequence differs from germline, possibly due to a read error. The gene calls are TRBV19 and TRBJ2-3; a possible D gene is TRBD1 (5 bases). Germline V gives CDR1 LNHDA, CDR2 SQIVND (reference sequence). The CDR3 runs to 15 residues. The chain's CDR3 is CASNIVKGSADTQYF. In DNA, the CDR3 is TGTGCCAGTAATATAGTCAAGGGGTCCGCAGATACGCAGTATTTT.

The chain combines TRBV11-2 with TRBJ2-7; a possible D gene is TRBD1 (5 bases). The CDR3 contains 12 residues. Trimming shortened V by 5 bases and J by 7 bases, and 12 bases separated the two germline ends. Germline CDR1 reads SGHAT; CDR2 reads FQNNGV. DNA for the CDR3: TGTGCCAGCAGCGGGGCGGCATGGGAGCAGTACTTC. Amino acid sequence: CASSGAAWEQYF.

The chain couples TRBV5-1 to TRBJ2-5; TRBD1 might be the D (6 bases). Germline V gene data show CDR1 as SGHRS and CDR2 as YFSETQ. CDR3 size: 14 residues. Trimming removed 6 bases at V and 5 bases at J, with 17 bases between. CDR3 residues: CASTPSTGLETQYF. CDR3 coding DNA: TGCGCCAGCACCCCAAGTACAGGGTTGGAGACCCAGTACTTC. Together with reference TRBV5-1 and TRBJ2-5, the CDR3 gives the full variable domain: KAGVTQTPRYLIKTRGQQVTLSCSPISGHRSVSWYQQTPGQGLQFLFEYFSETQRNKGNFPGRFSGRQFSNSRSEMNVSTLELGDSALYLCASTPSTGLETQYFGPGTRLLVL.